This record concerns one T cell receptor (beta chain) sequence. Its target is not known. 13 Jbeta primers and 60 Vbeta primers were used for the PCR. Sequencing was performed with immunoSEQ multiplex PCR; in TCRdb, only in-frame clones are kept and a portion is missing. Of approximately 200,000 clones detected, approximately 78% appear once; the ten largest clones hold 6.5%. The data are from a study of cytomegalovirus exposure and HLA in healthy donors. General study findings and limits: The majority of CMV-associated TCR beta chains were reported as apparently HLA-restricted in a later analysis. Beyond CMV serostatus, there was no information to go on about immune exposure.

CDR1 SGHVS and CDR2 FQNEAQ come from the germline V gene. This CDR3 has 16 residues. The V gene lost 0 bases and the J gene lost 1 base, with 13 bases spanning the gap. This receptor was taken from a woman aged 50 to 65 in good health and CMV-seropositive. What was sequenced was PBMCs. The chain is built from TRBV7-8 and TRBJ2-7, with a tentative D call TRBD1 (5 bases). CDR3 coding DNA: TGTGCCAGCAGCTTAGCGGGCAGGGTCCCGTCCTACGAGCAGTACTTC. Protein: CASSLAGRVPSYEQYF.